These T cell receptor beta chains were read from a single sample in a study of T cell responses to AZD1222 COVID-19 vaccine. The table came from immunoSEQ multiplex PCR; TCRdb's copy has only in-frame clones and leaves some out. The data contain 130,000 to 150,000 clones, 70% to 90% of them singletons. The sample consisted of peripheral blood, taken 28 days after the second AZD1222 dose. Receptors originate from an adult who received the AZD1222 COVID-19 vaccine. Each CDR3 is given without its conserved first and last residue. Clone size is given for some rows only: seen once, a few or many times, or a class if the clone is expanded.

few	TRBV12-3/TRBV12-4	TRBJ1-5	ASIRDFGQPQH
NA	TRBV30	TRBJ1-6	AWRQLSGSPLH
NA	TRBV11-2	TRBJ2-2	ASSYRVTGELF
once	TRBV10-3	TRBJ2-5	AISAQGGETQY
once	TRBV28	TRBJ2-1	ASSLLDHEQF
many	TRBV28	TRBJ2-7	ASGLRGYYSSYEQY
NA	TRBV11-3	TRBJ2-5	ASSQRGGETQY
NA	TRBV25-1	TRBJ1-2	ASSGASLIDYGYT
NA	TRBV6-2/TRBV6-3	TRBJ2-2	ASSYSIWAGELF
NA	TRBV28	TRBJ2-7	ASILAGSSYEQY
NA	TRBV29-1	TRBJ2-7	SVEDGLSYEQY
NA	TRBV18	TRBJ1-1	ASSPNSDTEAF
NA	TRBV6-6	TRBJ1-6	ASSKPGPEGSPLH
NA	TRBV5-1	TRBJ2-1	ASSFGSSYNEQF
NA	TRBV20-1	TRBJ1-2	SASQTDDYGYT
NA	TRBV6-4	TRBJ1-2	ASSERTNYGYT
NA	TRBV29-1	TRBJ2-3	SVEAHTDTQY
NA	TRBV27	TRBJ1-4	ASSLAGGGEKLF
NA	TRBV4-1	TRBJ2-1	ASSQPGLTGEEQF
few	TRBV11-3	TRBJ2-1	ASSSGRDEQF
NA	TRBV2	TRBJ2-7	ASSVEGQGSKY
NA	TRBV27	TRBJ1-5	ASSLTGDSNQPQH
NA	TRBV18	TRBJ1-3	ASSQGTAGNTIY